Described below is a single TCR beta chain sequence and its context. Trimming cost V 2 bases and J 3 bases; bases outside gene matches: 11. This CDR3 has 19 residues. These data come from a study of T cell responses to AZD1222 COVID-19 vaccine. TCRdb's table, derived via immunoSEQ multiplex PCR, lists solely in-frame clones and lacks some. The table shows some 88,000 clones, with under 95% occurring only once. Sequencing was performed on peripheral blood, taken on day 0 of AZD1222 vaccination. The chain employs TRBV6-7 and TRBJ2-2; 11 bases fit TRBD2. TRBV6-7 is marked as an open reading frame, function uncertain. The receptor's source is an adult in good health. The CDR3 DNA follows: TGTGCCAGCAGTTACAGGGGGTTAGCGGGAGGGACGGACACCGGGGAGCTGTTTTTT. Its protein is CASSYRGLAGGTDTGELFF.